This TCR beta chain was obtained from a study of blood T cell repertoires in COVID-19. Turning to the study itself: Specimens from acute and convalescent COVID-19 originated in the United States, Italy and Spain. Sources were T cells, B-cell-depleted T cells, or PBMCs; the material itself was cDNA or gDNA.

The V gene end was trimmed by 6 bases and the J gene end by 4 bases; junction bases not matched to a gene: 5. CDR1 MNHEY and CDR2 SVGAGI come from the germline V gene. CDR3 length: 14 residues. Here immunoSEQ multiplex PCR was the method, and the copy in TCRdb shows in-frame clones only, minus some. The table lists 23,000 or so clones, around 94% of them singletons. This clonotype originated in a woman between 50 and 59 years old with active COVID-19. The chain combines TRBV6-5 with TRBJ2-3; TRBD2 matches at 9 bases. Sequencing used peripheral blood. The CDR3 reads CASRGGGAADTQYF. For the CDR3, the DNA is TGTGCCAGCAGGGGCGGGGGGGCCGCAGATACGCAGTATTTT.